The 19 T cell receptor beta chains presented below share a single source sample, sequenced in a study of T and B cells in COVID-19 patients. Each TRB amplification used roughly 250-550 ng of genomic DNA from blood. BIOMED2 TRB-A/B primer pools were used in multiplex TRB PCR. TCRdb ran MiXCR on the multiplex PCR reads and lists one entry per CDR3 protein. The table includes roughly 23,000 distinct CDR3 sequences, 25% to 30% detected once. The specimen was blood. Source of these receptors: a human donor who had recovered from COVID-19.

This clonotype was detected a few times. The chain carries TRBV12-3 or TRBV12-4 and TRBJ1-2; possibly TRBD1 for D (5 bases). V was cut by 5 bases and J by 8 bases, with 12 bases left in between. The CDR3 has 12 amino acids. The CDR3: CASSPRQTGYTF. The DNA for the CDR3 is TGTGCCAGCAGTCCAAGACAGACGGGCTACACCTTC.

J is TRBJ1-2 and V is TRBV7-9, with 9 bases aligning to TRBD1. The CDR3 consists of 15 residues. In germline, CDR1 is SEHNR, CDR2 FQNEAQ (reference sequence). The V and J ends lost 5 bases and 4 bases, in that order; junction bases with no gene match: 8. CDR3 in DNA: TGTGCCAGCAGCACAGGACAGGGACAGGGCTATGGCTACACCTTC. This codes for CASSTGQGQGYGYTF.

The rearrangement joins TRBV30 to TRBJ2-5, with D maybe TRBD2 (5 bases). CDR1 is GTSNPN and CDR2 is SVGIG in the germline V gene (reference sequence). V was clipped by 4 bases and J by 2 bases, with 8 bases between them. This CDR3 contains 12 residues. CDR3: CAWNGEQETQYF. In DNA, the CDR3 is TGTGCCTGGAACGGGGAGCAAGAGACCCAGTACTTC.

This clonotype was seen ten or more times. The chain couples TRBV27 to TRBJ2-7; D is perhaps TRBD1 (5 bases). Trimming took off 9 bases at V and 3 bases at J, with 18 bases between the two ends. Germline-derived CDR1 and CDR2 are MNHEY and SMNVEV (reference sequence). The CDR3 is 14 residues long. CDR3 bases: TGTGCCAGACGACAGAGCATAAGGGGCTACGAGCAGTACTTC. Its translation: CARRQSIRGYEQYF.

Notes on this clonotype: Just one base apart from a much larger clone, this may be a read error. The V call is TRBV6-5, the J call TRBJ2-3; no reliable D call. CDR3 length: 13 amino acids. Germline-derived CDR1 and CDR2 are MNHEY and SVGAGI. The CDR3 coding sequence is TGTGCCAGCAAGGTGTGGAGCACAGATACGCTGTATTTT. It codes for CASKVWSTDTLYF.

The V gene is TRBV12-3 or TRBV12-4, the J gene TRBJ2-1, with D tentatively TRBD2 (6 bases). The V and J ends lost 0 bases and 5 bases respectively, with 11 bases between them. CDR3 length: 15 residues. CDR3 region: CASSLAGGRDNEQFF. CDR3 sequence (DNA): TGTGCCAGCAGTTTAGCGGGAGGTCGCGACAATGAGCAGTTCTTC.

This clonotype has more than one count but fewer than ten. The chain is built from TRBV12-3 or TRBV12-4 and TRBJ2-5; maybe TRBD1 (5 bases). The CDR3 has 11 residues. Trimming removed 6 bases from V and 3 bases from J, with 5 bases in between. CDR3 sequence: CASRTEETQYF. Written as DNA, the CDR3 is TGTGCCAGCAGGACAGAAGAGACCCAGTACTTC.

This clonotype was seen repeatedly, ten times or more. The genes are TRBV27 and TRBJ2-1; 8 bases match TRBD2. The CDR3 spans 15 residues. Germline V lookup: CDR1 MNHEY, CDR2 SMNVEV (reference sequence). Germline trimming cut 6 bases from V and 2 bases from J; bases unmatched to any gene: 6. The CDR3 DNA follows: TGTGCCAGCAGACTGACGACTAGCGCCTACAATGAGCAGTTCTTC. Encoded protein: CASRLTTSAYNEQFF.

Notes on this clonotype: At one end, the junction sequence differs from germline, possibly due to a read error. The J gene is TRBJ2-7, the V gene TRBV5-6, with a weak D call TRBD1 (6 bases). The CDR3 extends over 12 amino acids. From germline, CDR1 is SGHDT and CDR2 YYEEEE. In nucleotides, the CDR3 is TGTGTCAGCAGCCAGACAGGTTACGAGCAGTACTTC. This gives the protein CVSSQTGYEQYF.

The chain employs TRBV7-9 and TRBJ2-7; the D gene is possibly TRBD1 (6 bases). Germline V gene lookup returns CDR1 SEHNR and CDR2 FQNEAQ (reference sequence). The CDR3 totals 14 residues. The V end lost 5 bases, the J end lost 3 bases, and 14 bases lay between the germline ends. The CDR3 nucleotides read TGTGCCAGCAGCACGGACAGTATCGACTACGAGCAGTACTTC. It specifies CASSTDSIDYEQYF.

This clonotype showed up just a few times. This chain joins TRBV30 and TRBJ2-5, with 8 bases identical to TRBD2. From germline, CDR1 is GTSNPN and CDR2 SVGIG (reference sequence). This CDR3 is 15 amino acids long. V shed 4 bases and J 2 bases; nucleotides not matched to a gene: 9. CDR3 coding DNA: TGTGCCTGGACCCAGGGGCTAGCGGGTCAAGAGACCCAGTACTTC. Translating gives CAWTQGLAGQETQYF.

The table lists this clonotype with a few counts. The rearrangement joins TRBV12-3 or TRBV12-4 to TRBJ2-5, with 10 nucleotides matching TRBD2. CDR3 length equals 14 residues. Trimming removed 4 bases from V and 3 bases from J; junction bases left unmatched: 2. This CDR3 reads CASSSLAGEETQYF. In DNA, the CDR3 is TGTGCCAGCAGTTCGCTAGCGGGGGAAGAGACCCAGTACTTC.

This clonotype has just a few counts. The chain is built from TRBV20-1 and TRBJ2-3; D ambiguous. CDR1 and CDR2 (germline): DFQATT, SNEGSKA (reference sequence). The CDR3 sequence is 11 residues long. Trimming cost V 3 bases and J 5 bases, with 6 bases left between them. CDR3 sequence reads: CSASVRDTQYF. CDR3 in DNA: TGCAGTGCTAGTGTCCGAGATACGCAGTATTTT.

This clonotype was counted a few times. The CDR3 DNA reads TGTGCCAGCAGTGAACGGAGGTCCTACGAGCAGTACTTC. Encoded protein: CASSERRSYEQYF. The chain carries TRBV6-1 and TRBJ2-7, with a possible D match to TRBD2 (5 bases). Germline CDR1 is MNHNS and CDR2 is SASEGT. Trimming took 2 bases from V and 1 from J, leaving 6 bases between them. This CDR3 has 13 residues.

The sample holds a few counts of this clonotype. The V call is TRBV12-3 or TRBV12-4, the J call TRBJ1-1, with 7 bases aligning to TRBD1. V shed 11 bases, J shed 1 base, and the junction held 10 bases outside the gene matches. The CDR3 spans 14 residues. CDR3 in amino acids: CASQGGSANTEAFF. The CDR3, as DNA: TGTGCCTCCCAGGGGGGTTCGGCGAACACTGAAGCTTTCTTT.

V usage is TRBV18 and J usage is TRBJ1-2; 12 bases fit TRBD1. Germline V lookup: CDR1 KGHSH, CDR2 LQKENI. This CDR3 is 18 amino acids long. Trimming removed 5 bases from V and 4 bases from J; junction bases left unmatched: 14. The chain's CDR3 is CASSEYSGTGGAGYGYTF. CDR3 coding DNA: TGTGCCAGCTCAGAGTACTCCGGGACAGGGGGCGCCGGCTATGGCTACACCTTC.

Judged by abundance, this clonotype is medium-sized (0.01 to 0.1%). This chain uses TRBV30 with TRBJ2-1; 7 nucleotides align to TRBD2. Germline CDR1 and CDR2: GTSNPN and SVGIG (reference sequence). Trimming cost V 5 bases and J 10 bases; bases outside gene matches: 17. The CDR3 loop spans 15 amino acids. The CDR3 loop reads CAWAPGLAEGWEQFF. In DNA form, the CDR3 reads TGTGCCTGGGCGCCGGGGCTAGCGGAGGGGTGGGAGCAGTTCTTC.

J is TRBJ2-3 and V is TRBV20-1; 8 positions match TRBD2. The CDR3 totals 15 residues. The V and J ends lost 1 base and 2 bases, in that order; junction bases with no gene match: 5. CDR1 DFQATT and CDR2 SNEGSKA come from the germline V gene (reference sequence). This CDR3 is CSARGPAGATDTQYF. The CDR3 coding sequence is TGCAGTGCTAGAGGCCCAGCGGGAGCCACAGATACGCAGTATTTT.

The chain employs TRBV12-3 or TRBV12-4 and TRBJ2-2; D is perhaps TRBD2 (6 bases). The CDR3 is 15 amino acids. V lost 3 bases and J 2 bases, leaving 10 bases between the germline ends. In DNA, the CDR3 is TGTGCCAGCAGTTTTTTCGGGAGCAACACCGGGGAGCTGTTTTTT. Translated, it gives CASSFFGSNTGELFF.